The TCR beta chain under discussion was sequenced for a study of technical replicates of blood from four donors. Sequenced by immunoSEQ multiplex PCR; TCRdb stores in-frame clones only, minus some. This sample has around 80,000 clones, with over 90% found just once. Only one count was recorded for this clone. This CDR3 contains 17 residues. Trimming removed 7 bases at V and 4 bases at J, with 26 bases between. CDR1 SGHDT and CDR2 YYEEEE come from the germline V gene. The specimen was T cells isolated from PBMCs. This TCR was recovered from a human donor in good health. The rearrangement links TRBV5-6 to TRBJ1-1, with D perhaps matching TRBD1 (6 bases). CDR3 nucleotide sequence: TGTGCCAGCGGAACAGGGCGATTCTGGAGTGTTAGCACTGAAGCTTTCTTT. Protein sequence: CASGTGRFWSVSTEAFF.